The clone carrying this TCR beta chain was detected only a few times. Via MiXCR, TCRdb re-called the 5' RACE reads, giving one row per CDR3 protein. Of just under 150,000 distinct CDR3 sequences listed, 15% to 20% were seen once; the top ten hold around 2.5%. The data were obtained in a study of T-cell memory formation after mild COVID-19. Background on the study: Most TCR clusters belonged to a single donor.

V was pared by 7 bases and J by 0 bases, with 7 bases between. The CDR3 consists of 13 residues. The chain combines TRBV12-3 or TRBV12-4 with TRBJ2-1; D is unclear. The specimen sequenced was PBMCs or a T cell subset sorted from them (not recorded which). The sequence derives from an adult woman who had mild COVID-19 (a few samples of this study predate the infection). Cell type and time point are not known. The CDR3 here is CASIRSSYNEQFF. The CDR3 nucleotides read TGTGCCAGCATAAGGAGCTCCTACAATGAGCAGTTCTTC.